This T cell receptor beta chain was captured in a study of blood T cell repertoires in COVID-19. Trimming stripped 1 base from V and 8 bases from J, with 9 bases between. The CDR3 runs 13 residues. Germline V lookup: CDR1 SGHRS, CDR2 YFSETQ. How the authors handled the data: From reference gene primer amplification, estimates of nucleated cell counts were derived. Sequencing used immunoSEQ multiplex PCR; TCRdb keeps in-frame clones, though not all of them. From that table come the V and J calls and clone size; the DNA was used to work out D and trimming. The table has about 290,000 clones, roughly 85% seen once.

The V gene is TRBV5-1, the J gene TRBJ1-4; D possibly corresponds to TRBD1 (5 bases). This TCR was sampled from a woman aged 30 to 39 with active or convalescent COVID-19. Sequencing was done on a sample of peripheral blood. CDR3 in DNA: TGCGCCAGCAGCTTGAGGGGTACAGAAAAACTGTTTTTT. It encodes CASSLRGTEKLFF.